In this sample, the clone carrying this T cell receptor beta chain turned up once. The CDR3 loop spans 15 amino acids. V was clipped by 3 bases and J by 4 bases; unmatched bases: 6. Germline-derived CDR1 and CDR2 are MGHDK and SYGVNS. This sample was taken from a study of blood T cell repertoires in COVID-19. Sequencing was performed with immunoSEQ multiplex PCR; in TCRdb, only in-frame clones are kept and a portion is missing. The repertoire consists of roughly 150,000 clones, with roughly 86% occurring once and the leading ten covering roughly 2.5%. This receptor was obtained from a woman of 80 years or more with COVID-19, enrolled during active disease. Sequenced: peripheral blood. This chain uses TRBV25-1 with TRBJ2-7, with 10 bases aligning to TRBD2. CDR3 nucleotide sequence: TGTGCCAGCAGTGAGCTCCCTAGCGGGAGATACGAGCAGTACTTC. It specifies CASSELPSGRYEQYF.